This T cell receptor beta chain was found in a study of metastatic and nonmetastatic thyroid tumors (dated by TCRdb to about 2020). Concerning the study at large: For patients with malignant and with benign thyroid disease, the researchers compared repertoires between peripheral blood samples and tumor or nodule tissue samples. General study outcomes and caveats: In both blood and tumor samples, malignant tumors were reported to have significantly higher TCR beta diversity than benign nodules.

This clone appeared many times. The target of this receptor is not known. Base qualities were left out, and no much larger clone turns up one base away. Receptor libraries were prepared by PCR. The sequencer listed for this sample is Illumina HiSeq 4000. High-throughput sequencing was used to profile the TCR beta-chain CDR3 region of each patient. The original pipeline was this. A classifier to discriminate distant-metastatic papillary thyroid cancer patients was built from CDR3 differences across clinicopathological groups. Repertoire diversity was assessed with the Shannon index, and tumor-blood repertoire similarity with the Morisita-Horn index. TCRdb applied fastp at Q25 and MiXCR to the public reads, then kept only in-frame beta chains. These V and J calls are TCRdb output, not the study's own analysis. Counted in this sample were more than 90,000 clones; roughly an eighth of them appeared once. The ten largest clonotypes hold approximately 10% of the sample.

No treatment had been received by any patient before thyroid surgery. Patient clinical samples collected from about 2011 to 2018 were retrospectively analysed using T-cell receptor beta sequencing. The clonotype comes from a female donor with papillary thyroid cancer or a benign thyroid nodule (not recorded which). Some clones in this sample may be carry-over from other donors' samples. The specimen sequenced was blood.

The DNA sequence is given as TGCGCCAGCAGCCAAGATTACCACGGGGAGCTGTTTTTT. Protein translation: CASSQDYHGELFF. The rearrangement joined TRBV4-3 to TRBJ2-2; a confident D gene designation cannot be given. According to the germline V gene, CDR1 reads LGHNA and CDR2 reads YSLEER. Trimming takes 0 bases from V and 7 bases from J, and the germline ends sit 6 bases apart. From cysteine to phenylalanine, the CDR3 is 13 amino acids long. Kept here is only the CDR3 DNA, which spans 39 bases and is read in frame from base 1.